One and the same sample provided the 4 T cell receptor beta chains below, sequenced in a study of blood T cell repertoires in COVID-19. Profiled with immunoSEQ multiplex PCR; TCRdb holds only in-frame clones, not every one. Among approximately 140,000 clones, 88% were seen once, and the ten largest hold 2.5%. The sequenced sample was peripheral blood. These receptors all stem from a human donor with COVID-19, enrolled during active disease. The donor label of this sample is uncertain.

The genes are TRBV4-2 and TRBJ1-2; a possible D gene is TRBD1 (5 bases). Germline CDR1 reads LGHNA; CDR2 reads YNFKEQ. The V gene lost 5 bases and the J gene lost 4 bases, with 11 bases spanning the gap. This CDR3 is built from 13 residues. This chain's CDR3 is CASSAGFGYGYTF. The CDR3 DNA reads as TGTGCCAGCAGCGCAGGGTTTGGCTATGGCTACACCTTC.

The chain has TRBV7-4 and TRBJ1-5; D is perhaps TRBD1 (6 bases). Trimming shortened V by 6 bases and J by 7 bases, and 16 bases separated the two germline ends. CDR1 SGHVT and CDR2 SQSDAQ come from the germline V gene. The CDR3 runs to 14 residues. In nucleotides, the CDR3 is TGTGCCAGCAGTCTCAGGGGCAGCCGGCAGCCCCAGCATTTT. Translation gives CASSLRGSRQPQHF.

The chain recombines TRBV5-5 with TRBJ1-2, with a weak D call TRBD1 (5 bases). Per germline, CDR1 SGHKS and CDR2 YYEKEE (reference sequence). The CDR3 has 14 residues. Trimming pared 0 bases from V and 1 base from J, leaving 7 bases between. CDR3 sequence (DNA): TGTGCCAGCAGCTTGGCCGACAGTAACTATGGCTACACCTTC. It translates to CASSLADSNYGYTF.

CDR3 residues: CASTSGGHTEAFF. The CDR3 nucleotides are TGCGCCAGCACCAGCGGGGGCCACACTGAAGCTTTCTTT. The chain combines TRBV5-1 with TRBJ1-1; TRBD1 might be the D (6 bases). Trimming pared 6 bases from V and 3 bases from J, leaving 12 bases between. This CDR3 is 13 amino acids long. Germline values: CDR1 SGHRS, CDR2 YFSETQ.